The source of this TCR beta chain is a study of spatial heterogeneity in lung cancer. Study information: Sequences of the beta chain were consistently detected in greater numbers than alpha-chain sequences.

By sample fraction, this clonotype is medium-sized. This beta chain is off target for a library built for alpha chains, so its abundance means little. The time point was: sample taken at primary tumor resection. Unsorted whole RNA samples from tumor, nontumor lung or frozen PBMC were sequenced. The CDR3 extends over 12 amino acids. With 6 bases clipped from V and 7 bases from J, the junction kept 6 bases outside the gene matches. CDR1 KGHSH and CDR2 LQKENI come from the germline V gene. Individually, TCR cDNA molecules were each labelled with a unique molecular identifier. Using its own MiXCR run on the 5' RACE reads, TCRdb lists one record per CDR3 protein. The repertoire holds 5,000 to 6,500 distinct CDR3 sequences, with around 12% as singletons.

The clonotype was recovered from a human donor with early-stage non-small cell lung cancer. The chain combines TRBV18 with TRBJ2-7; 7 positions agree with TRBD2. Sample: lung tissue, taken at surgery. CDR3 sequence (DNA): TGTGCCAGCTCCGGGGAGGGTATGGAGCAGTACTTC. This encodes CASSGEGMEQYF.